The 9 T cell receptor beta chains in this list originate from one sample, sequenced in a study of OX40 agonist ivuxolimab in advanced cancers. Assay: immunoSEQ multiplex PCR; the TCRdb copy retains only in-frame clones and omits some. This table has some 60,000 clones, 91% appearing once. This material consisted of CD4+ or CD8+ T cells sorted from blood, taken in a trial of the OX40 agonist ivuxolimab. These receptors were collected from an adult with an advanced solid tumor such as melanoma, head and neck, liver or kidney cancer.

The chain uses TRBV28 and TRBJ2-5; D uncertain. The J call may be wrong; the DNA end is better matched by TRBJ2-7. Germline V gives CDR1 MDHEN, CDR2 SYDVKM. This CDR3 region has 11 residues. CDR3 nucleotide sequence: TGTGCCAGCAGTTTAAAGTACGAGCAGTACTTC. Protein: CASSLKYEQYF.

This clone is a singleton in its sample. This sequence joins TRBV11-3 and TRBJ2-1; no definite D call. Deletions cut 5 bases from V and 0 bases from J, with 11 bases between. There are 15 residues in the CDR3. In germline, CDR1 is SGHNT, CDR2 YENEEA. CDR3 in amino acids: CASSQAASSYNEQFF. For the CDR3, the DNA is TGTGCCAGCAGCCAGGCAGCTAGCTCCTACAATGAGCAGTTCTTC.

The chain couples TRBV11-3 to TRBJ1-4; D not certain. V shed 1 base and J shed 4 bases, with 4 bases lying between them. The CDR3 runs 13 residues. Germline-derived CDR1 and CDR2 are SGHNT and YENEEA. In DNA form, the CDR3 reads TGTGCCAGCAGCTTAGGGTTTAATGAAAAACTGTTTTTT. It is translated as CASSLGFNEKLFF.

This CDR3 reads CASSTRTRETQYF. The CDR3 DNA reads TGTGCCAGCAGCACTAGGACTAGGGAGACCCAGTACTTC. The chain joins TRBV11-1 to TRBJ2-5, with 7 bases identical to TRBD2. The J segment lost 5 bases and the V segment lost 5 bases, leaving 5 bases of the junction unmatched. The germline gives CDR1 SGHAT, CDR2 FQDESV (reference sequence). CDR3 length: 13 residues.

To note about this clone: This is likely a read error, given that the CDR3 carries no conserved phenylalanine or tryptophan at its end. V gene TRBV6-1 combines with J gene TRBJ2-7; 7 bases line up with TRBD1. J gave up 6 bases and V 2 bases, and 13 bases lay outside the gene matches. Germline CDR1 reads MNHNS; CDR2 reads SASEGT. The CDR3 consists of 16 residues. For the CDR3, the DNA is TGTGCCAGCAGTGAAAGGACAGGTATCGGGTTACGCGAGCAGTACCTC. Encoded protein: CASSERTGIGLREQYL.

This clone showed up just once. This sequence joins TRBV4-3 and TRBJ2-3; D may be TRBD2 (5 bases). The CDR3 extends over 14 amino acids. Germline-derived CDR1 and CDR2 are LGHNA and YSLEER. The ends were cut back, 4 bases at V and 1 base at J, with 9 bases in the middle. The CDR3 DNA reads TGCGCCAGCAGCCGCGGGCCGGGCACAGATACGCAGTATTTT. Its protein is CASSRGPGTDTQYF.

The V and J genes are TRBV5-1 and TRBJ2-1, with TRBD1 as a possible D gene (6 bases). Trimming cost V 4 bases and J 2 bases, with 13 bases left between them. This CDR3 has 15 residues. From germline, CDR1 is SGHRS and CDR2 YFSETQ. Written as DNA, the CDR3 is TGCGCCAGCAGCCAAGGGGGAAGGGCCTACAATGAGCAGTTCTTC. Amino acids: CASSQGGRAYNEQFF.

The rearrangement uses TRBV30 and TRBJ2-1; D not resolved. V shed 3 bases and J shed 7 bases, with 7 bases lying between them. There are 11 residues in the CDR3. Germline V gene sequence: CDR1 GTSNPN, CDR2 SVGIG (reference sequence). The chain's CDR3 is CAWRTENEQFF. The CDR3 nucleotides read TGTGCCTGGAGGACCGAAAATGAGCAGTTCTTC.

J is TRBJ2-1 and V is TRBV4-2, with D perhaps matching TRBD2 (5 bases). The CDR3 is 13 amino acids. Trimming stripped 3 bases from V and 9 bases from J, with 12 bases between. CDR1 and CDR2 (germline): LGHNA, YNFKEQ. This CDR3 is CASSQGDYGEQFF. Written as DNA, the CDR3 is TGTGCCAGCAGCCAGGGCGACTATGGTGAGCAGTTCTTC.